The clone carrying this T cell receptor beta chain occurred many times. Its target is not known. Germline loops: CDR1 SGDLS, CDR2 YYNGEE. J gave up 5 bases and V 5 bases, and 10 bases lay outside the gene matches. This CDR3 comprises 14 residues. This entry belongs to a study of T-cell reconstitution after alpha-beta-depleted transplantation in children. Preparation of the TCRbeta library used unique molecular identifiers. TCRdb reprocessed the PCR reads with MiXCR, giving one entry per CDR3 protein. The table shows approximately 50,000 distinct CDR3 sequences, with roughly 5% occurring only once. Regarding the study as a whole: Newly generated T cells supplied most T-cell counts and diversity one year post-transplant. After transplant, at about two months, alpha-beta T cells were reportedly derived from several hundred expanded graft clones. Elevated TCRbeta diversity at day 60 was traced, in some patients, to surviving recipient T cells and thymic progenitors.

The receptor was derived from a female patient aged 2-10 years who had a stem cell transplant for aplastic anemia, so the T cells may come from the graft donor. The sample in question was PBMCs, mostly from graft donor cells, obtained 60 days after TCRalphabeta/CD19-depleted stem cell transplant. V is TRBV9 and J is TRBJ2-7; 7 bases are a match to TRBD2. The CDR3 protein is CASSPSGRVDEQYF. In DNA, the CDR3 is TGTGCCAGCAGTCCCTCGGGGAGGGTAGACGAGCAGTACTTC.